What follows are 12 T cell receptor beta chains derived from one specimen sequenced in a study of T-cell reconstitution after alpha-beta-depleted transplantation in children. Unique molecular identifiers were incorporated when the TCRbeta library was constructed. MiXCR, applied by TCRdb to the PCR reads, yields one record per CDR3 protein. The table records some 260,000 distinct CDR3 sequences, roughly a quarter of them present only once. The sequences come from PBMCs, mostly from graft donor cells, collected 360 days after TCRalphabeta/CD19-depleted stem cell transplant. The receptors originated from a female patient between 2 and 10 years old who had a stem cell transplant for congenital amegakaryocytic thrombocytopenia, so the T cells may come from the graft donor.

The table lists this clonotype with a few counts. J is TRBJ2-1 and V is TRBV11-2; 10 positions agree with TRBD2. The germline V gene encodes CDR1 SGHAT and CDR2 FQNNGV. The CDR3 is 18 amino acids. After removal of 3 bases from V and 6 bases from J, the junction contained 14 bases not matched to a gene. The CDR3, as DNA: TGTGCCAGCAGCTTGAGGGGGTCTAGCGGGGGCAGGTTCAATGAGCAGTTCTTC. Protein sequence: CASSLRGSSGGRFNEQFF.

This clonotype was detected a few times. The chain links TRBV11-2 to TRBJ1-3; maybe TRBD1 (6 bases). Per germline, CDR1 SGHAT and CDR2 FQNNGV. V lost 7 bases to trimming and J lost 0 bases, with 10 bases between them. The CDR3 has 14 amino acids. CDR3 sequence reads: CASNTGFSGNTIYF. The CDR3 coding sequence is TGTGCCAGCAACACAGGGTTCTCTGGAAACACCATATATTTT.

The chain carries TRBV4-3 and TRBJ2-7, with 8 bases that match TRBD1. Trimming took 1 base from V and 6 from J; bases not matched to a gene: 8. CDR1 and CDR2 (germline): LGHNA, YSLEER. The CDR3 runs 15 residues. CDR3 amino acids: CASSQVGQGFGEQYF. In DNA form, the CDR3 reads TGCGCCAGCAGCCAAGTCGGACAGGGATTCGGCGAGCAGTACTTC.

This clonotype was recorded many times. V gene TRBV12-3 or TRBV12-4 combines with J gene TRBJ1-3; D remains ambiguous. Trimming took 5 bases from V and 4 from J, leaving 6 bases between them. The CDR3 length is 12 residues. The DNA of the CDR3 is TGTGCCAGCAGTCCACCAGGAAACACCATATATTTT. It is translated as CASSPPGNTIYF.

This clonotype turned up a few times. The rearrangement joins TRBV5-1 to TRBJ2-2; possible D gene TRBD1, 6 bases. V was shortened by 4 bases and J by 5 bases, with 24 bases between the two germline ends. The CDR3 sequence is 18 residues long. Germline V gene data show CDR1 as SGHRS and CDR2 as YFSETQ. Written as DNA, the CDR3 is TGCGCCAGCAGCCCCGCCAGGGGTCCCTCATTATGGACCGGGGAGCTGTTTTTT. It specifies CASSPARGPSLWTGELFF.

This clonotype was picked up a small number of times. V and J are TRBV6-5 and TRBJ2-5, with 8 nucleotides matching TRBD1. The J segment lost 5 bases and the V segment lost 0 bases, leaving 8 bases of the junction unmatched. This CDR3 contains 16 residues. Germline lookup yields CDR1 MNHEY and CDR2 SVGAGI. CDR3 bases: TGTGCCAGCAGTTACTCGGGGCAGGGGGCTGTTGAGACCCAGTACTTC. It encodes CASSYSGQGAVETQYF.

This clonotype showed up many times. The J gene is TRBJ2-1, the V gene TRBV7-2, with 11 bases identical to TRBD2. This CDR3 has 15 amino acids. J was trimmed by 7 bases and V by 5 bases; bases with no gene match: 7. The V gene's germline CDR1 is SGHTA and CDR2 FQGNSA. Here the CDR3 reads CASSKGLAESNEQFF. Written as DNA, the CDR3 is TGTGCCAGCAGCAAGGGACTAGCGGAGTCTAATGAGCAGTTCTTC.

This clonotype turned up a few times. This sequence joins TRBV5-1 and TRBJ1-1; D call uncertain. CDR1 is SGHRS and CDR2 is YFSETQ in the germline V gene. Trimming stripped 0 bases from V and 6 bases from J, with 9 bases between. The CDR3 length is 13 residues. CDR3 loop: CASSLEGLAEAFF. Here the CDR3 DNA reads TGCGCCAGCAGCTTGGAAGGGCTGGCTGAAGCTTTCTTT.

This chain connects TRBV20-1 to TRBJ2-7; unclear D gene. Per the germline V gene, CDR1 is DFQATT and CDR2 is SNEGSKA (reference sequence). This CDR3 contains 12 residues. The germline V and J ends were trimmed by 1 base and 2 bases, with 6 bases remaining between them. CDR3 nucleotides: TGCAGTGCTAGAGTTAGACCCTACGAGCAGTACTTC. Translation: CSARVRPYEQYF.

The rearrangement links TRBV6-1 to TRBJ2-7; TRBD1 matches at 12 bases. The V segment lost 7 bases and the J segment 3 bases; nucleotides outside the gene matches: 7. The V gene's germline CDR1 is MNHNS and CDR2 SASEGT. The CDR3 has 15 amino acids. The CDR3 is CASTPRDRGRYEQYF. CDR3 bases: TGTGCCAGCACCCCCCGGGACAGGGGGCGCTACGAGCAGTACTTC.

Only a few counts were recorded for this clonotype. The rearrangement uses TRBV20-1 and TRBJ2-1; TRBD1 is a possible D gene (5 bases). V lost 0 bases to trimming and J lost 7 bases, with 13 bases between them. CDR1 and CDR2 (germline): DFQATT, SNEGSKA (reference sequence). This CDR3 is built from 14 residues. CDR3 DNA sequence: TGCAGTGCTAGAGATGGCAGGGTTCGGAATGAGCAGTTCTTC. Protein: CSARDGRVRNEQFF.

The V call is TRBV4-1, the J call TRBJ1-2, with TRBD1 matching 7 bases. J gave up 8 bases and V 0 bases, and 6 bases lay outside the gene matches. The CDR3 is made up of 14 amino acids. Germline values: CDR1 MGHRA, CDR2 YSYEKL. The CDR3 DNA reads TGCGCCAGCAGCCAAGACCAGGGGGTAGGGGGCTACACCTTC. This translates into CASSQDQGVGGYTF.